A single sample gave rise to the 25 T cell receptor beta chains below, sequenced in a study of cytomegalovirus exposure and HLA in healthy donors. TCRdb's table, derived via immunoSEQ multiplex PCR, lists solely in-frame clones and lacks some. Here the sample spans 200,000 to 250,000 clones, roughly 84% being singletons. The sample comprised PBMCs. The receptors shown here come from a woman under 40 in good health and CMV-seropositive.

The rearrangement joins TRBV7-2 to TRBJ1-3; D gene ambiguous. Germline V gives CDR1 SGHTA, CDR2 FQGNSA. CDR3 length: 15 residues. V lost 3 bases, J lost 0 bases, and 9 bases lay in between. The CDR3 sequence: CASSFIGFSGNTIYF. CDR3 bases: TGTGCCAGCAGCTTCATCGGTTTCTCTGGAAACACCATATATTTT.

The chain is built from TRBV18 and TRBJ2-7; 12 nucleotides match TRBD1. The germline V gene has CDR1 KGHSH and CDR2 LQKENI. With 0 bases clipped from V and 7 bases from J, the junction kept 7 bases outside the gene matches. CDR3 length: 16 amino acids. The CDR3 DNA reads as TGTGCCAGCTCACCACCACCGGGACAGGGGGCTTGGGAGCAGTACTTC. Residues: CASSPPPGQGAWEQYF. Together with reference TRBV18 and TRBJ2-7, the CDR3 gives the full variable domain: NAGVMQNPRHLVRRRGQEARLRCSPMKGHSHVYWYRQLPEEGLKFMVYLQKENIIDESGMPKERFSAEFPKEGPSILRIQQVVRGDSAAYFCASSPPPGQGAWEQYFGPGTRLTVT.

The chain recombines TRBV27 with TRBJ1-5, with D possibly being TRBD1 (6 bases). Germline loops: CDR1 MNHEY, CDR2 SMNVEV (reference sequence). This CDR3 is 16 amino acids long. Trimming removed 6 bases at V and 1 base at J, with 16 bases between. The CDR3 region has the DNA TGTGCCAGCAGCCAATTCAGGGACACCAGCAATCAGCCCCAGCATTTT. Translated, it gives CASSQFRDTSNQPQHF.

The V gene is TRBV19, the J gene TRBJ1-2, with a tentative D call TRBD1 (5 bases). V was pared by 9 bases and J by 0 bases, with 14 bases between. The CDR3 loop spans 14 amino acids. Germline V gene data show CDR1 as LNHDA and CDR2 as SQIVND (reference sequence). CDR3 nucleotides: TGTGCCAGCAATACTAAGGGGACTAACTATGGCTACACCTTC. It codes for CASNTKGTNYGYTF. Based on the CDR3 plus reference TRBV19 and TRBJ1-2, the full variable domain is DGGITQSPKYLFRKEGQNVTLSCEQNLNHDAMYWYRQDPGQGLRLIYYSQIVNDFQKGDIAEGYSVSREKKESFPLTVTSAQKNPTAFYLCASNTKGTNYGYTFGSGTRLTVV.

This chain joins TRBV9 and TRBJ1-2; D remains unclear. Trimming left V 6 bases short and J 8 bases short, with 14 bases between. CDR3 length: 12 residues. Germline lookup yields CDR1 SGDLS and CDR2 YYNGEE. The CDR3 nucleotides are TGTGCCAGCACATCCGGGTCAAAAGGCTACACCTTC. It yields the protein CASTSGSKGYTF.

The rearrangement uses TRBV19 and TRBJ1-2, with TRBD1 as a possible D gene (5 bases). V gave up 7 bases and J gave up 0 bases, with 12 bases separating them. The CDR3 runs 14 residues. The V gene's germline CDR1 is LNHDA and CDR2 SQIVND (reference sequence). CDR3 residues: CASTQGDSNYGYTF. CDR3 nucleotides: TGTGCCAGTACCCAGGGAGACTCTAACTATGGCTACACCTTC.

The V and J genes are TRBV28 and TRBJ2-5; D gene ambiguous. Germline V lookup: CDR1 MDHEN, CDR2 SYDVKM. The CDR3 totals 16 residues. V was cut by 5 bases and J by 2 bases, with 18 bases left in between. The chain's CDR3 is CASSTAGPTVQETQYF. DNA for the CDR3: TGTGCCAGCAGTACCGCCGGGCCTACGGTACAAGAGACCCAGTACTTC.

This clone was observed a handful of times. The V gene is TRBV7-2, the J gene TRBJ2-5; D is unclear. Trimming took 2 bases from V and 2 from J, leaving 9 bases between them. In germline, CDR1 is SGHTA, CDR2 FQGNSA. CDR3 length: 14 residues. The CDR3 reads CASSLRVGQETQYF. CDR3 bases: TGTGCCAGCAGCTTACGCGTGGGACAAGAGACCCAGTACTTC.

V gene TRBV4-3 combines with J gene TRBJ1-5, with TRBD1 identical over 9 bases. V lost 0 bases and J lost 1; bases outside the gene matches: 10. Germline V CDR1 and CDR2: LGHNA, YSLEER. The length of the CDR3 is 19 residues. The CDR3 DNA reads TGCGCCAGCAGCCAAGATTCCCCGCACAGGGGGCTCAGCAATCAGCCCCAGCATTTT. It specifies CASSQDSPHRGLSNQPQHF.

This sequence joins TRBV11-3 and TRBJ2-2; weak D call: TRBD2 (5 bases). Trimming left V 4 bases short and J 0 bases short, with 18 bases between. The CDR3 is 18 residues long. Germline V CDR1 and CDR2: SGHNT, YENEEA. The CDR3: CASSSSRRKPTNTGELFF. The CDR3 DNA sequence: TGTGCCAGCAGCTCGAGTAGGAGGAAACCAACGAACACCGGGGAGCTGTTTTTT. Supplemented by reference TRBV11-3 and TRBJ2-2, the full variable domain reads EAGVVQSPRYKIIEKKQPVAFWCNPISGHNTLYWYLQNLGQGPELLIRYENEEAVDDSQLPKDRFSAERLKGVDSTLKIQPAELGDSAVYLCASSSSRRKPTNTGELFFGEGSRLTVL.

This sequence joins TRBV28 and TRBJ2-1, with TRBD2 matching 15 bases. The CDR3 extends over 17 amino acids. Germline values: CDR1 MDHEN, CDR2 SYDVKM. The V gene end was trimmed by 2 bases and the J gene end by 5 bases; junction bases not matched to a gene: 4. CDR3 residues: CASSLGLAGGLNNEQFF. DNA for the CDR3: TGTGCCAGCAGTTTAGGACTAGCGGGAGGGTTAAACAATGAGCAGTTCTTC.

This chain connects TRBV5-4 to TRBJ1-1, with D possibly being TRBD1 (6 bases). With 4 bases removed from V and 5 bases from J, the gap between germline ends came to 12 bases. CDR1 and CDR2 from the germline V gene are SGHNT and YYREEE (reference sequence). This CDR3 spans 13 amino acids. CDR3 in DNA: TGTGCCAGCAGCCTCAGGGGACGGACTGAAGCTTTCTTT. As protein: CASSLRGRTEAFF.

The genes are TRBV30 and TRBJ2-5; a weak D match, TRBD1 (5 bases). V lost 0 bases, J lost 5 bases, and 13 bases lay in between. Germline V gene data show CDR1 as GTSNPN and CDR2 as SVGIG (reference sequence). The length of the CDR3 is 14 residues. The CDR3 sequence is CAWSVVGVLETQYF. For the CDR3, the DNA is TGTGCCTGGAGTGTAGTAGGGGTCTTGGAGACCCAGTACTTC.

By share, this clone ranks as medium-sized. The genes are TRBV6-5 and TRBJ1-5; 7 bases line up with TRBD1. With 5 bases clipped from V and 7 bases from J, the junction kept 5 bases outside the gene matches. Germline V gene lookup returns CDR1 MNHEY and CDR2 SVGAGI. This CDR3 region has 13 residues. This chain's CDR3 is CASSRLQGQPQHF. DNA for the CDR3: TGTGCCAGCAGTCGACTACAGGGGCAGCCCCAGCATTTT.

This chain connects TRBV2 to TRBJ1-5; D gene ambiguous. CDR1 is SNHLY and CDR2 is FYNNEI in the germline V gene. The length of the CDR3 is 12 residues. V was trimmed by 6 bases and J by 3 bases, leaving 6 bases between them. CDR3 nucleotide sequence: TGTGCCAGCAGCCGGGACAATCAGCCCCAGCATTTT. Amino acids: CASSRDNQPQHF.

The rearrangement links TRBV19 to TRBJ2-7; TRBD1 agrees at 8 bases. V gave up 5 bases and J gave up 10 bases; unmatched junction bases: 7. The CDR3 loop spans 12 amino acids. Germline values: CDR1 LNHDA, CDR2 SQIVND (reference sequence). The CDR3 loop reads CASSSQDREQYF. The CDR3 coding sequence is TGTGCCAGTAGTTCCCAGGACAGGGAACAGTACTTC.

The chain recombines TRBV6-6 with TRBJ2-3; the D is unclear. The V gene lost 0 bases and the J gene lost 4 bases, with 5 bases spanning the gap. CDR1 MNHNY and CDR2 SVGAGI come from the germline V gene (reference sequence). CDR3 length equals 13 residues. Written as DNA, the CDR3 is TGTGCCAGCAGTTACTCGAACGCAGATACGCAGTATTTT. Its translation is CASSYSNADTQYF.

This clone was seen a single time. This rearrangement joins TRBV30 to TRBJ2-7, with 10 bases that match TRBD1. Germline CDR1 and CDR2: GTSNPN and SVGIG (reference sequence). V shed 0 bases and J 5 bases; nucleotides not matched to a gene: 1. The CDR3 covers 13 residues. The CDR3 loop reads CAWSVGQGNEQYF. Written as DNA, the CDR3 is TGTGCCTGGAGTGTGGGACAGGGGAACGAGCAGTACTTC.

The rearrangement joins TRBV19 to TRBJ1-2; the D is unclear. From germline, CDR1 is LNHDA and CDR2 SQIVND (reference sequence). This CDR3 is 13 amino acids long. V was pared by 0 bases and J by 12 bases, with 14 bases between. The CDR3, as DNA: TGTGCCAGTAGTATAGATCGCGAGGGTAGGCACACCTTC. It specifies CASSIDREGRHTF.

The J gene is TRBJ2-1, the V gene TRBV5-1, with D tentatively TRBD2 (6 bases). The CDR3 runs 15 residues. Trimming stripped 4 bases from V and 0 bases from J, with 11 bases between. Per germline, CDR1 SGHRS and CDR2 YFSETQ. The CDR3 DNA is TGCGCCAGCAGCATAGCGGTGGGCTCCTACAATGAGCAGTTCTTC. This encodes CASSIAVGSYNEQFF.

The chain uses TRBV29-1 and TRBJ2-7; TRBD2 is a possible D gene (5 bases). The V gene's germline CDR1 is SQVTM and CDR2 ANQGSEA. The V end lost 0 bases, the J end lost 3 bases, and 15 bases lay between the germline ends. This CDR3 has 15 amino acids. CDR3 in amino acids: CSVEESESGRYEQYF. DNA of the CDR3: TGCAGCGTTGAAGAATCAGAGAGCGGACGCTACGAGCAGTACTTC.

V gene TRBV7-9 combines with J gene TRBJ2-2, with a weak D call TRBD1 (5 bases). Trimming removed 5 bases at V and 0 bases at J, with 7 bases between. This CDR3 contains 14 residues. Germline V gene data show CDR1 as SEHNR and CDR2 as FQNEAQ (reference sequence). CDR3 bases: TGTGCCAGCAGCCCACAGGCGAACACCGGGGAGCTGTTTTTT. Its translation: CASSPQANTGELFF.

This sequence joins TRBV15 and TRBJ2-1; D possibly uses TRBD1 or TRBD2 (5 bases each). Per germline, CDR1 LNHNV and CDR2 YYDKDF (reference sequence). V was pared by 5 bases and J by 4 bases, with 18 bases between. The CDR3 totals 16 residues. This CDR3 reads CATSQPPGTRYNEQFF. CDR3 nucleotide sequence: TGTGCCACCAGCCAACCCCCCGGGACCCGGTACAATGAGCAGTTCTTC.

This clone appeared once. The rearrangement uses TRBV9 and TRBJ2-1, with D tentatively TRBD2 (6 bases). The V end was cut by 4 bases, the J end by 3 bases, with 20 bases between. Germline assignment: CDR1 SGDLS and CDR2 YYNGEE. The CDR3 spans 17 residues. CDR3 in DNA: TGTGCCAGCAGCCCCCCTAGCGCCCAACCCGGCTACAATGAGCAGTTCTTC. Translating gives CASSPPSAQPGYNEQFF.

V and J are TRBV4-1 and TRBJ2-1; D is perhaps TRBD1 (6 bases). The CDR3 contains 16 residues. Trimming removed 1 base from V and 6 bases from J, with 16 bases in between. Germline CDR1 and CDR2: MGHRA and YSYEKL. CDR3 bases: TGCGCCAGCAGCCAAGTGGGGGCGGCCCGCTCCAATGAGCAGTTCTTC. Its protein is CASSQVGAARSNEQFF.